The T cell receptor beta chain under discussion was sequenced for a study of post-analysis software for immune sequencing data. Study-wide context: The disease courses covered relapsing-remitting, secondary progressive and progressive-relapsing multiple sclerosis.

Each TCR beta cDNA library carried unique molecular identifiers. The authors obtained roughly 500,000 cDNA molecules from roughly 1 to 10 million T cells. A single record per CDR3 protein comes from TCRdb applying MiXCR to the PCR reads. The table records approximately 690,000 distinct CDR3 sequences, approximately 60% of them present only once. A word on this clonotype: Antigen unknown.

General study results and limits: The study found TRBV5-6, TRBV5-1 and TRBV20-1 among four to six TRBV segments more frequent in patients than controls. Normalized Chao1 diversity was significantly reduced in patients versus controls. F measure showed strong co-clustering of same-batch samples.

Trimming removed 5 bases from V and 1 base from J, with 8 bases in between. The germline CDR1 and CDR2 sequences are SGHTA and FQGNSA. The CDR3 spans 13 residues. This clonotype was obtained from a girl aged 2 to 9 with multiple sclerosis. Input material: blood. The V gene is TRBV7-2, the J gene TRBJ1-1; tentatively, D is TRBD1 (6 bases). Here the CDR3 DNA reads TGTGCCAGCAGCCGGGGGCGGAACACTGAAGCTTTCTTT. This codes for CASSRGRNTEAFF.